This T cell receptor (beta chain) was captured in a study of OX40 agonist ivuxolimab in advanced cancers. Study-level background: Ivuxolimab, an agonistic anti-OX40 (CD134) antibody, was given to patients.

General study findings and limits: Expanded clones were, on average, more numerous in CD8+ T cells than in CD4+. Clonal expansion by week 6 occurred in CD4+ and CD8+ blood T cells (at 0.1 to 3.0 mg/kg).

Sequencing was performed with immunoSEQ multiplex PCR; in TCRdb, only in-frame clones are kept and a portion is missing. This table holds roughly 70,000 clones, around 89% found once. Looked up from germline, CDR1 is LNHDA and CDR2 is SQIVND (reference sequence). The length of the CDR3 is 17 residues. Trimming at V came to 6 bases and at J to 7 bases, leaving 11 bases not matched to a gene. With respect to this clone: No antigen is known for it.

Source: CD4+ or CD8+ T cells sorted from blood, taken in a trial of the OX40 agonist ivuxolimab. This chain connects TRBV19 to TRBJ2-4; TRBD2 aligns across 14 bases. This receptor was identified in an adult with an advanced solid tumor such as melanoma, head and neck, liver or kidney cancer. The CDR3 loop reads CASSQGGTSGRRNIQYF. DNA for the CDR3: TGTGCCAGTAGCCAGGGGGGGACTAGCGGGAGAAGGAACATTCAGTACTTC.